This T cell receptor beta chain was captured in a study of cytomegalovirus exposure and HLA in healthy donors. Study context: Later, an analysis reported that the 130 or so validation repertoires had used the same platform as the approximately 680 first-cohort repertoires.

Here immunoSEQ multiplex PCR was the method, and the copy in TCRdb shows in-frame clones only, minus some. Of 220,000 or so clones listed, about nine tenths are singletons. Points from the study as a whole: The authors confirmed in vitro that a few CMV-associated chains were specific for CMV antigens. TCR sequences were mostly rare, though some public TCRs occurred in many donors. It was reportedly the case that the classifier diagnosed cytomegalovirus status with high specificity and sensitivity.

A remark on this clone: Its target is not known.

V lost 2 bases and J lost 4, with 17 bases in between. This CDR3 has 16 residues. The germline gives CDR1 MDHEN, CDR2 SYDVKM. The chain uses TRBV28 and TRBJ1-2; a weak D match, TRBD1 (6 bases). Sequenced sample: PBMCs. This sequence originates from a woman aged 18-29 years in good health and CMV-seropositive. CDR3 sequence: CASSLPSGGASYGYTF. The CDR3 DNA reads TGTGCCAGCAGTTTACCCTCCGGGGGGGCTAGCTATGGCTACACCTTC.